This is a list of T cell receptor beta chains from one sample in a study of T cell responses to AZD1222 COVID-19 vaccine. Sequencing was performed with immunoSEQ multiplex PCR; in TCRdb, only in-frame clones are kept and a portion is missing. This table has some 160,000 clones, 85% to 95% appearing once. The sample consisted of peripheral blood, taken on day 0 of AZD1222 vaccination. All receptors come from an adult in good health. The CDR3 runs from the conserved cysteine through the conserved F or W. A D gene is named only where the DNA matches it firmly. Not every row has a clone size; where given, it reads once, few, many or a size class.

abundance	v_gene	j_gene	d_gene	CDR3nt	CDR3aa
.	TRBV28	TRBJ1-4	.	TGTGCCAGCAGCGGTTCTTGGGCAACTAATGAAAAACTGTTTTTT	CASSGSWATNEKLFF
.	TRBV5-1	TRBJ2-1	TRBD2	TGCGCCAGCAAAATAGCGGGCTCACAATACAATGAGCAGTTCTTC	CASKIAGSQYNEQFF
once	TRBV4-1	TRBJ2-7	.	TGCGCCAGCAGCCAAGAAGGTGGATCAGGGGTATCTTACGAGCAGTACTTC	CASSQEGGSGVSYEQYF
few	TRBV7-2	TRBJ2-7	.	TGTGCCAGCAGCCCAGGGGACGGACCCTACGAGCAGTACTTC	CASSPGDGPYEQYF
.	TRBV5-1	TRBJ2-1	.	TGCGCCAGCAGCTTGCTTGGGGCAGGGGAAGCAAGGAATGAGCAGTTCTTC	CASSLLGAGEARNEQFF
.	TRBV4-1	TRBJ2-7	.	TGCGCCAGCAGGCAAGCCCCCAGTAGCTCCTACGAGCAGTACTTC	CASRQAPSSSYEQYF
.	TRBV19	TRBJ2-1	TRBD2	TGTGCCAGTATTGGTAGCGGGAGCTATGAGCAGTTCTTC	CASIGSGSYEQFF
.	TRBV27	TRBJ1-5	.	TGTGCCAGCCGGTCTACGACAGGACAGCCCCAGCATTTT	CASRSTTGQPQHF
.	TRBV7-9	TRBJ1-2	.	TGTGCCAGCAGCTCGGGACGTCTGCGAAGGGAGGACTATGGCTACACCTTC	CASSSGRLRREDYGYTF
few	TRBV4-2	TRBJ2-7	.	TGTGCCAGCAGCCAAGTTAGCGGCAGGACGCAGAGCTCCTACGAGCAGTACTTC	CASSQVSGRTQSSYEQYF
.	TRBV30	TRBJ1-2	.	TGTGCCTGGAGTGTACGCCCGGACGGTGGCTACACCTTC	CAWSVRPDGGYTF
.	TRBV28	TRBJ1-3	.	TGTGCCAGCAGTTTAGCGGGGGGAACAGGAGGAAACACCATATATTTT	CASSLAGGTGGNTIYF
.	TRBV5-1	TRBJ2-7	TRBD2	TGCGCCAGCAGCTGGACTAGCGGGCTATCCTACGAGCAGTACTTC	CASSWTSGLSYEQYF
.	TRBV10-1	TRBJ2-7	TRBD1	TGCGCCAGCAGCCCCGGACAGGGGGCGGAACGGCAGTACTTC	CASSPGQGAERQYF
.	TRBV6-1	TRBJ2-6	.	TGTGCCAGCAGTGTTTTATTTTACTCTGGGGCCAACGTCCTGACTTTC	CASSVLFYSGANVLTF
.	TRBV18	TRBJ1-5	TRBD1	TGTGCCAGCTCAGGACAGGGAAACCAGCCCCAGCATTTT	CASSGQGNQPQHF
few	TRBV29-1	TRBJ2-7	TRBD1	TGCAGCGTTGAAGAAGAGGATGGCAGGGGGCTCTACGAGCAGTACTTC	CSVEEEDGRGLYEQYF
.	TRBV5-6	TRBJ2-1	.	TGTGCCAGCAGCCCCAGAGCTGCTAGAGGGGAGCAGTTCTTC	CASSPRAARGEQFF
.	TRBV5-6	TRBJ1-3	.	TGTGCCAGAGGGGGGGAAGCTGGAAACACCATATATTTT	CARGGEAGNTIYF
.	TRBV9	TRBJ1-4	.	TGTGCCAGCAGCGTAGAGACACAGAGAAACGAAAAACTGTTTTTT	CASSVETQRNEKLFF
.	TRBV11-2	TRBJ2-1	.	TGTGCCAGCAGCCCCGGACTACTAACTGAGCAGTTCTTC	CASSPGLLTEQFF
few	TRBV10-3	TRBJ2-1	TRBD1	TGTGCCATCAGGGGACAGGGGGTTGTCAATGAGCAGTTCTTC	CAIRGQGVVNEQFF
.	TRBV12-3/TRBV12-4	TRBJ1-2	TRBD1	TGTGCCAGCAGTTCAGGGGGCGGCTATGGCTACACCTTC	CASSSGGGYGYTF
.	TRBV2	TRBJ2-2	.	TGTGCCAGTGCGACTGAGAGGGACGGGGAGCTGTTTTTT	CASATERDGELFF
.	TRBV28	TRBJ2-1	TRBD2	TGTGCCAGCAGTTTCCTATATGCCAATAGCGGGAGTGAATTCTCTGAGCAGTTCTTC	CASSFLYANSGSEFSEQFF
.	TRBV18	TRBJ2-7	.	TGTGCCAGCTCACTGAACAGGGACGGGAACGAGCAGTACTTC	CASSLNRDGNEQYF
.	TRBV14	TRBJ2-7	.	TGTGCCAGCAGCCAAGATGTGCTGCGGGAGCAGTACTTC	CASSQDVLREQYF
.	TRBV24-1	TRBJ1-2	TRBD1	TGTGCCACCAGCTCGACAGGGGTGGTAGGCTACACCTTC	CATSSTGVVGYTF
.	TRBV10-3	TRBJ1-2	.	TGTGCCATCAGTATAGACATGAACTATGGCTACACCTTC	CAISIDMNYGYTF
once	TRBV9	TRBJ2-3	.	TGTGCCAGCAGCCTTAGGGGGAGCACAGATACGCAGTATTTT	CASSLRGSTDTQYF
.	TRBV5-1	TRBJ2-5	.	TGCGCCAGCAGCCTGGGGGTGCAAGAGACCCAGTACTTC	CASSLGVQETQYF
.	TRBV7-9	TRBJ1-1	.	TGTGCCAGCGGCGGGGTGGATATTGAAGCTTTCTTT	CASGGVDIEAFF
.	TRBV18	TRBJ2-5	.	TGTGCCAGGGAGGGGGCCTTCGTCGCGCGTAGGGAGACCCAGTACTTC	CAREGAFVARRETQYF
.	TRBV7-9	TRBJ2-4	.	TGTGCCAGCAGCTCCATGTCAGGGTTGAACATTCAGTACTTC	CASSSMSGLNIQYF
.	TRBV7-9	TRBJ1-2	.	TGTGCCAGCAGCTTAGGACGGGGTGCGGACTATGGCTACACCTTC	CASSLGRGADYGYTF
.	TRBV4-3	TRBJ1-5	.	TGCGCCAGCAGCCAAGATAGGGTGGCGAGTCAGCCCCAGCATTTT	CASSQDRVASQPQHF
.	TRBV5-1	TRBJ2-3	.	TGCGCCAGCAGCTTGGACTGGAGAGACACAGATACGCAGTATTTT	CASSLDWRDTDTQYF
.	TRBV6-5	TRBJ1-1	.	TGTGCCAGCAGTTATTCGAGGAACATGAACACTGAAGCTTTCTTT	CASSYSRNMNTEAFF
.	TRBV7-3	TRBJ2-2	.	TGTGCCAGCAGCCTTGTGACCGGGGAGCTGTTTTTT	CASSLVTGELFF
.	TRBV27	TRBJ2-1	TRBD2	TGTGCCAGCAGTTCCGGCGGCGGTCTGGGCGGGAGGGTTTCCTACAATGAGCAGTTCTTC	CASSSGGGLGGRVSYNEQFF
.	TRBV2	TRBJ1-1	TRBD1	TGTGCCATGGGGGCAGGGGGGATAGAAGCTTTCTTT	CAMGAGGIEAFF
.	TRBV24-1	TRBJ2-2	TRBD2	TGTGCCACCAGTGGAACTAGCGGGAGGCCGGGGGAGCTGTTTTTT	CATSGTSGRPGELFF
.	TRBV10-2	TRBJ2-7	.	TGCGCCAGCAGTGAGCCCCAAAGGGTTAAGGAGCAGTACTTC	CASSEPQRVKEQYF
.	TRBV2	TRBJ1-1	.	TGTGCCAGCAGTGAACCCACAAGACGTAACACTGAAGCTTTCTTT	CASSEPTRRNTEAFF